This T cell receptor beta chain comes out of a study of blood T cells in healthy people across ages. About this clonotype itself: No antigen is known for it.

Study conclusions and caveats: Observed TCR beta diversity per million T cells went down as age went up. This fall followed a roughly linear course with age.

Primers used in a second PCR of roughly 7 to 12 cycles were a sample-barcoded 5' primer and a J-beta primer mix. Each cDNA molecule was tagged by a template-switch adaptor with 12 random nucleotides. TCRdb re-called the 5' RACE reads through MiXCR, storing one row per CDR3 protein. In the table there are 1 million to 1.2 million distinct CDR3 sequences, roughly two fifths of which are singletons. The CDR3 totals 12 residues. The V segment lost 4 bases and the J segment 10 bases; nucleotides outside the gene matches: 5. CDR1 SGHDN and CDR2 FVKESK come from the germline V gene. Sequencing was carried out using blood. The chain recombines TRBV14 with TRBJ1-1, with 8 nucleotides matching TRBD1. The receptor was isolated from a man in his late teens or twenties in good health. CDR3: CASSRGQGRAFF. CDR3 DNA sequence: TGTGCCAGCAGCCGAGGACAGGGACGAGCTTTCTTT.